This entry describes one T cell receptor (beta chain). These data are taken from a study of T cell changes during pregnancy in multiple sclerosis. Here immunoSEQ multiplex PCR was the method, and the copy in TCRdb shows in-frame clones only, minus some. The table shows approximately 50,000 clones, with 92% occurring only once. Germline V gene sequence: CDR1 SGHTA, CDR2 FQGNSA. The V end was cut by 1 base, the J end by 0 bases, with 10 bases between. CDR3 size: 16 residues. This receptor was identified in a female donor with multiple sclerosis, enrolled in a pregnancy study. This chain connects TRBV7-2 to TRBJ2-1; D may be TRBD2 (6 bases). The sequencing here drew on CD4+ T cells from peripheral blood mononuclear cells, taken after pregnancy. The CDR3 region is CASSLESGASYNEQFF. Written as DNA, the CDR3 is TGTGCCAGCAGCTTAGAATCGGGAGCCTCCTACAATGAGCAGTTCTTC. The full variable domain, its missing parts supplied by reference TRBV7-2 and TRBJ2-1, is GAGVSQSPSNKVTEKGKDVELRCDPISGHTALYWYRQSLGQGLEFLIYFQGNSAPDKSGLPSDRFSAERTGGSVSTLTIQRTQQEDSAVYLCASSLESGASYNEQFFGPGTRLTVL.